This TCR beta chain was recorded in a study of cytomegalovirus exposure and HLA in healthy donors. J lost 6 bases, V lost 5 bases, and 6 bases had no gene match. CDR3 size: 16 residues. Per the germline V gene, CDR1 is MNHEY and CDR2 is SMNVEV (reference sequence). PCR involved 60 Vbeta and 13 Jbeta primers. Profiling relied on immunoSEQ multiplex PCR, and the TCRdb table lists in-frame clones only, not all of them. Here the sample spans approximately 140,000 clones, approximately 70% being singletons. V usage is TRBV27 and J usage is TRBJ2-2; TRBD2 matches 13 bases. This TCR was sampled from a woman aged 55-69 years in good health and CMV-seronegative. Sequencing was done on a sample of PBMCs. In nucleotides, the CDR3 is TGTGCCAGCAGTAGCTGGACTAGCGGGAGCGCCGGGGAGCTGTTTTTT. Translation: CASSSWTSGSAGELFF.